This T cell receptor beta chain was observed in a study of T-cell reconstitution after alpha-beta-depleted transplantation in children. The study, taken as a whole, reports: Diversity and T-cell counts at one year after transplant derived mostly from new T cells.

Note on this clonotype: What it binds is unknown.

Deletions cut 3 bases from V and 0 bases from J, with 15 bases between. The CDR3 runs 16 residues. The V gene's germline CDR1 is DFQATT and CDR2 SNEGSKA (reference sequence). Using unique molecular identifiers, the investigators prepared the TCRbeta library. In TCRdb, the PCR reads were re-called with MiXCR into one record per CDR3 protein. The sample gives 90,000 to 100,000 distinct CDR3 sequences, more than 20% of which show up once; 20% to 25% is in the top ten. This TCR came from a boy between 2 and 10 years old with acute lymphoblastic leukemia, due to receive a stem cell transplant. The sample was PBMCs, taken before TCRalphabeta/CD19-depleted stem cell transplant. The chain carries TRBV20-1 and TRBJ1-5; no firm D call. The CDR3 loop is CSARGIGIYSNQPQHF. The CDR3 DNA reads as TGCAGTGCTAGGGGAATAGGCATCTATAGCAATCAGCCCCAGCATTTT.